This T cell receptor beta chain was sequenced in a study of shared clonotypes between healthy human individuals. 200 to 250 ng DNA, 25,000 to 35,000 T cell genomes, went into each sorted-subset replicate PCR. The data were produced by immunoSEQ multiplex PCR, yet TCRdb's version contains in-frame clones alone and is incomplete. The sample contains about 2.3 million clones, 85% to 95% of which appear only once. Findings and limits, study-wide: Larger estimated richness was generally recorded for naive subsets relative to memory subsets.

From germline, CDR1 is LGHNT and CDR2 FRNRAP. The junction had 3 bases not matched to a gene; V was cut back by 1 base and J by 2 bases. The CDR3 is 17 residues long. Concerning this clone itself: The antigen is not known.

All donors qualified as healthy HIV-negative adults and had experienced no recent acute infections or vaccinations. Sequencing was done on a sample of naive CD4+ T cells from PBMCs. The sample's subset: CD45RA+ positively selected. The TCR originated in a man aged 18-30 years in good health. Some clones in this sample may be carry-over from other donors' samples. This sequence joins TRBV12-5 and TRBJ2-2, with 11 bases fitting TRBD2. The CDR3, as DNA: TGTGCTAGTGGTTTGGGACTAGCGGGACCTAACACCGGGGAGCTGTTTTTT. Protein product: CASGLGLAGPNTGELFF.